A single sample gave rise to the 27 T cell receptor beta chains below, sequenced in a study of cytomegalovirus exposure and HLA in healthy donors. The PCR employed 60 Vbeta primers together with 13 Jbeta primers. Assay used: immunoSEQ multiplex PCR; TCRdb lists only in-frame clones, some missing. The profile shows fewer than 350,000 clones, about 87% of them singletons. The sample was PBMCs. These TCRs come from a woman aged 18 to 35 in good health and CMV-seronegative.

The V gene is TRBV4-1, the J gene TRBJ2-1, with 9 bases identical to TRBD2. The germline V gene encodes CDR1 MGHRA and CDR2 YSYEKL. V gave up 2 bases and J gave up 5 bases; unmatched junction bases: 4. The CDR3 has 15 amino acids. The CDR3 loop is CASSQPSGANNEQFF. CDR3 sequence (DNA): TGCGCCAGCAGCCAACCTAGCGGGGCCAACAATGAGCAGTTCTTC.

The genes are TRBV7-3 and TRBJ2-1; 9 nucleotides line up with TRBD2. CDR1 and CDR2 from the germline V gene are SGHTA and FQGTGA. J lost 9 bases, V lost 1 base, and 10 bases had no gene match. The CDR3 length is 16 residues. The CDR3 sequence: CASSLIGGGARVEQFF. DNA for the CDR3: TGTGCCAGCAGCTTAATCGGCGGGGGGGCCAGAGTTGAGCAGTTCTTC.

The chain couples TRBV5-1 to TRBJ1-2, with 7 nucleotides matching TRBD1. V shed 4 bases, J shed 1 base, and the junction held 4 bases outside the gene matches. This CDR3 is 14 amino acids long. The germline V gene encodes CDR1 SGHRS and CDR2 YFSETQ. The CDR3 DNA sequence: TGCGCCAGCAGCCCCCGGGACAGTAACTATGGCTACACCTTC. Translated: CASSPRDSNYGYTF.

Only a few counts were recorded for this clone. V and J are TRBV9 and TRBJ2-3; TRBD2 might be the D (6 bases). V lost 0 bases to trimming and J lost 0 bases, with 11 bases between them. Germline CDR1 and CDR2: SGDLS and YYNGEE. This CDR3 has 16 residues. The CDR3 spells CASSVVGRGSTDTQYF. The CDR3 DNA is TGTGCCAGCAGCGTAGTTGGTCGGGGGAGCACAGATACGCAGTATTTT.

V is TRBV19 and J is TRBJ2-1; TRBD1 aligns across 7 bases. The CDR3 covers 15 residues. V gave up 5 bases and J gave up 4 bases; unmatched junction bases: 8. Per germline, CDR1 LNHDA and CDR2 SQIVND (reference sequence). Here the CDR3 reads CASSSYRDSYNEQFF. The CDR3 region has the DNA TGTGCCAGTAGTTCATACCGGGACAGTTACAATGAGCAGTTCTTC. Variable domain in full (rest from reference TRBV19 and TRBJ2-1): DGGITQSPKYLFRKEGQNVTLSCEQNLNHDAMYWYRQDPGQGLRLIYYSQIVNDFQKGDIAEGYSVSREKKESFPLTVTSAQKNPTAFYLCASSSYRDSYNEQFFGPGTRLTVL.

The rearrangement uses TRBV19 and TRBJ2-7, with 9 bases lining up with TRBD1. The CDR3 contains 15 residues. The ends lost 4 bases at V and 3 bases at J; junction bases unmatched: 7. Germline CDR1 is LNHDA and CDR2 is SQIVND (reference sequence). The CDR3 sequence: CASSNGQGRDYEQYF. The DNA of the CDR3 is TGTGCCAGTAGTAACGGACAGGGGCGAGACTACGAGCAGTACTTC.

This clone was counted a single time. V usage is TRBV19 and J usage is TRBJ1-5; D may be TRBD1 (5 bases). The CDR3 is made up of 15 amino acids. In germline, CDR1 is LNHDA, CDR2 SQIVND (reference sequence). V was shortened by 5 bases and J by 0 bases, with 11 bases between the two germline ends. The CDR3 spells CASSAQDYSNQPQHF. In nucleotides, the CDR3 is TGTGCCAGTAGTGCACAGGATTATAGCAATCAGCCCCAGCATTTT. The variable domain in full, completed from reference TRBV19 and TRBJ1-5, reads DGGITQSPKYLFRKEGQNVTLSCEQNLNHDAMYWYRQDPGQGLRLIYYSQIVNDFQKGDIAEGYSVSREKKESFPLTVTSAQKNPTAFYLCASSAQDYSNQPQHFGDGTRLSIL.

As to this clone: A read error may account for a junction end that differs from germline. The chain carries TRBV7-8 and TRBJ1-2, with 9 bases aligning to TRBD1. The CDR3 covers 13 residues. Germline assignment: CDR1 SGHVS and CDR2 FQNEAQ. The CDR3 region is CASSTAHPGQGDF. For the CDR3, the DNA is TGTGCCAGCAGCACCGCGCATCCGGGACAGGGAGACTTC.

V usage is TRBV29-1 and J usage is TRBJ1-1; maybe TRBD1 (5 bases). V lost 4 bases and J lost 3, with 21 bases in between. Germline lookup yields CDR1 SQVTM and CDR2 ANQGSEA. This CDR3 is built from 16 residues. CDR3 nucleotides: TGCAGCGTTGCCAACTCCGTCGGCCGGGGGGACACTGAAGCTTTCTTT. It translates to CSVANSVGRGDTEAFF.

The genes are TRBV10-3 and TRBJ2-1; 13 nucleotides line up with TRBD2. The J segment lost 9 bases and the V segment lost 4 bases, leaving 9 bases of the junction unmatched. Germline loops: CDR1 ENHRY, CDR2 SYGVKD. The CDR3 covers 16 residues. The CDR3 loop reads CAISASTSGGSGEQFF. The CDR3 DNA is TGTGCCATCAGTGCCTCGACTAGCGGGGGGTCTGGTGAGCAGTTCTTC.

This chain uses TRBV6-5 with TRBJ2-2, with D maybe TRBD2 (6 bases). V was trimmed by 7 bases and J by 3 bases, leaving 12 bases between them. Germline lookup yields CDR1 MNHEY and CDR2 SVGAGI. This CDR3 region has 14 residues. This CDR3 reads CASMRDFYTGELFF. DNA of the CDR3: TGTGCCAGCATGAGGGACTTTTACACCGGGGAGCTGTTTTTT.

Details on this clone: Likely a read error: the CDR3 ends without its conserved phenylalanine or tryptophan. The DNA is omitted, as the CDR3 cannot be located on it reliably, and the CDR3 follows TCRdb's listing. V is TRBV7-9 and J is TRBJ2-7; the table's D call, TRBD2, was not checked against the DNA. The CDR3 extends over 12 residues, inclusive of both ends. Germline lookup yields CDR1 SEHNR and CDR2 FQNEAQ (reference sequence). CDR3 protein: CASSREGHLVGL.

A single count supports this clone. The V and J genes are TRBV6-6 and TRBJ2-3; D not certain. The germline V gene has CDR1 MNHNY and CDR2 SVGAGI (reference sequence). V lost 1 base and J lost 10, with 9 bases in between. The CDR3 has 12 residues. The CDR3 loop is CASSYLDYPQYF. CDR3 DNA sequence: TGTGCCAGCAGTTACTTAGATTACCCGCAGTATTTT.

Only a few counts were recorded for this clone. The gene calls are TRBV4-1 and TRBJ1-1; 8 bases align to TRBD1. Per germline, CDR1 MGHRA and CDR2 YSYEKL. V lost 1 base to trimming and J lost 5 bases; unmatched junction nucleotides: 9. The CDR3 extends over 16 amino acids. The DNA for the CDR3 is TGCGCCAGCAGCCAAGGACGGACAGGGCGGCGGACTGAAGCTTTCTTT. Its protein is CASSQGRTGRRTEAFF.

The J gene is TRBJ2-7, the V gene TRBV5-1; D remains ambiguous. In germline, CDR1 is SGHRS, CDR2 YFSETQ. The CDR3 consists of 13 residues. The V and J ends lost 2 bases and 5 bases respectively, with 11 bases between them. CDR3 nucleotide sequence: TGCGCCAGCAGCTTTCGGTCTATCCACGAGCAGTACTTC. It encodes CASSFRSIHEQYF.

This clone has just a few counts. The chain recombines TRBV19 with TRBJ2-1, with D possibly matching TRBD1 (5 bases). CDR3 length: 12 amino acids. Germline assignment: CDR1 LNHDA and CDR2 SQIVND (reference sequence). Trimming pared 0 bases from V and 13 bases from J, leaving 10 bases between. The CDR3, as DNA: TGTGCCAGTAGTATAGATGGAAGGGGCCAGTTCTTC. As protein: CASSIDGRGQFF.

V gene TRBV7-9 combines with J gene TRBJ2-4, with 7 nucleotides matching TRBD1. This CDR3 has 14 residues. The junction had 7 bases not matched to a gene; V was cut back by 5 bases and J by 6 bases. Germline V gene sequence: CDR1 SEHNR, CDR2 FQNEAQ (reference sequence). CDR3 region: CASSPRDSGNIQYF. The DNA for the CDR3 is TGTGCCAGCAGCCCCCGGGACAGTGGAAACATTCAGTACTTC.

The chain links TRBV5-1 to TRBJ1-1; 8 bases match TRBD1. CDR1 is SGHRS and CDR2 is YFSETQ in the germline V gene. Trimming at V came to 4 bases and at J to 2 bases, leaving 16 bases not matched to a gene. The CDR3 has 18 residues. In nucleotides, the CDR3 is TGCGCCAGCAGCACCTTGACCGGGACAGGCACGGCTAACACTGAAGCTTTCTTT. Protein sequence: CASSTLTGTGTANTEAFF.

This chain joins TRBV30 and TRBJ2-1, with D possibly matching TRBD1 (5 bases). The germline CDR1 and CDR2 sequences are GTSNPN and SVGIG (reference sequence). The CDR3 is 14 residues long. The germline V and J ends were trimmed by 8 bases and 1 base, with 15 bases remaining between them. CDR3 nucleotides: TGTGCCCTAGGGCAGGGAACTTCCTACAATGAGCAGTTCTTC. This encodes CALGQGTSYNEQFF.

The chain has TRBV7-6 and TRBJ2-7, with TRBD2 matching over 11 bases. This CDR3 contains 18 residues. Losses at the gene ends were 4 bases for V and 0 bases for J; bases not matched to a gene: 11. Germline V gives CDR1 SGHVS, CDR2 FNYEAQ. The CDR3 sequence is CASSSTFGLAGDSYEQYF. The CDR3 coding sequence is TGTGCCAGCAGCTCGACATTCGGACTAGCGGGTGACTCCTACGAGCAGTACTTC.

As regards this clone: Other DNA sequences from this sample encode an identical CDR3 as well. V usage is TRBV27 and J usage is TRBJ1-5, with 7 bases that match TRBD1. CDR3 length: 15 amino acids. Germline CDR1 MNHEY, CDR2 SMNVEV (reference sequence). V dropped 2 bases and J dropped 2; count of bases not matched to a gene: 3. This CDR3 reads CASSLGTGGNQPQHF. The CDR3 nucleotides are TGTGCCAGCAGTTTAGGAACAGGGGGCAATCAGCCCCAGCATTTT.

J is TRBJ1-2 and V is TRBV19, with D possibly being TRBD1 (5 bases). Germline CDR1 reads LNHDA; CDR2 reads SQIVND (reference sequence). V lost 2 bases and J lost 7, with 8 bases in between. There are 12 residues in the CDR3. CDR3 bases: TGTGCCAGTAGTATACAGGGTGGTGGCTACACCTTC. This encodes CASSIQGGGYTF.

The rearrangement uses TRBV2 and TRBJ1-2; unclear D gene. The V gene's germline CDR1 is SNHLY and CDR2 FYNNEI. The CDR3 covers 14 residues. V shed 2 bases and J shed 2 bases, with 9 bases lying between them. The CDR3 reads CASSEWVTNYGYTF. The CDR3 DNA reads TGTGCCAGCAGTGAATGGGTGACAAACTATGGCTACACCTTC. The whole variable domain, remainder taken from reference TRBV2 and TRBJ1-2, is EPEVTQTPSHQVTQMGQEVILRCVPISNHLYFYWYRQILGQKVEFLVSFYNNEISEKSEIFDDQFSVERPDGSNFTLKIRSTKLEDSAMYFCASSEWVTNYGYTFGSGTRLTVV.

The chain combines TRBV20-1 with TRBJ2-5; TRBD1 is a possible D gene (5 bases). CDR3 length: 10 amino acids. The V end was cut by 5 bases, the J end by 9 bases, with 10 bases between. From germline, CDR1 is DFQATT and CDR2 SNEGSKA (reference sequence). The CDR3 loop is CSAWSGSQYF. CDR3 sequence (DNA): TGCAGTGCTTGGTCAGGGTCCCAGTACTTC.

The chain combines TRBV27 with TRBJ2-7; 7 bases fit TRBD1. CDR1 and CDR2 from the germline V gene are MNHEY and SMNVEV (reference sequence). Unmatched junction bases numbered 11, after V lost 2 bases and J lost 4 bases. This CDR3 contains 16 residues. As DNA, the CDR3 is TGTGCCAGCAGTTTAACAGGGGACGGCGGGCGGTACGAGCAGTACTTC. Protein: CASSLTGDGGRYEQYF.

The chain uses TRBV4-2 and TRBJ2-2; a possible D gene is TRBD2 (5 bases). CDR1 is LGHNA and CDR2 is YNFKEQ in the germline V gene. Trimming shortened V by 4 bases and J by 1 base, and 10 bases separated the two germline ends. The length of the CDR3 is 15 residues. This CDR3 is CASSPQRENTGELFF. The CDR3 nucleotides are TGTGCCAGCAGCCCCCAGAGGGAGAACACCGGGGAGCTGTTTTTT.

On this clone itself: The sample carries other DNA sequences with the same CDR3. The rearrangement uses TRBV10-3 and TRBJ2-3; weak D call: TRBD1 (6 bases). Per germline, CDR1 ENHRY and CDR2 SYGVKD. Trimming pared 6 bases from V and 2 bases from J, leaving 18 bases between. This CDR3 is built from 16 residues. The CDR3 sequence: CAIRNQQGVDTDTQYF. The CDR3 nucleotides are TGTGCCATCAGGAACCAACAGGGAGTGGACACAGATACGCAGTATTTT.